This is a list of T cell receptor beta chains from one sample in a study of T-cell reconstitution after alpha-beta-depleted transplantation in children. One entry per CDR3 protein, called by TCRdb with MiXCR from the PCR reads. The sample records roughly 160,000 distinct CDR3 sequences, 11% being singletons. The source material was PBMCs, sampled before TCRalphabeta/CD19-depleted stem cell transplant. These receptor sequences come from a boy aged 2-9 years with acute myeloid leukemia, due to receive a stem cell transplant. Each CDR3 is given with its conserved first and last residue. The D gene is left open where the match is weak. A clone size is listed for some rows: how often the clone was seen (once, few, many), or a class if it is expanded.

clone_size	v_call	d_call	j_call	cdr3_length	cdr3_nt	cdr3_aa
many	TRBV7-2	-	TRBJ1-6	14	TGTGCCAGCAGCTTTCTAGGGATGGATTCACCCCTCCACTTT	CASSFLGMDSPLHF
many	TRBV13	TRBD1	TRBJ2-7	15	TGTGCCAGCAGCGCCGGGACAGGGGGCCGTTACGAGCAGTACTTC	CASSAGTGGRYEQYF
many	TRBV5-1	-	TRBJ2-1	16	TGCGCCAGCAGCTTGGGAGTATGGTTGGGGCGTTGTGAGCAGTTCTTC	CASSLGVWLGRCEQFF
many	TRBV5-4	-	TRBJ2-2	15	TGTGCCAGCAGCTCGGGGGGCAGCTACACCGGGGAGCTGTTTTTT	CASSSGGSYTGELFF
many	TRBV6-5	TRBD1	TRBJ2-3	17	TGTGCCAGCAGTTACACCCCGGGACAGGGAATCACAGATACGCAGTATTTT	CASSYTPGQGITDTQYF
many	TRBV3-1	TRBD1	TRBJ1-1	14	TGTGCCAGCAGGAGACAGGGCGAGAACACTGAAGCTTTCTTT	CASRRQGENTEAFF
-	TRBV20-1	-	TRBJ1-5	13	TGCAGTGCTAGAGGGGACGGCAATCAGCCCCAGCATTTT	CSARGDGNQPQHF
many	TRBV28	TRBD2	TRBJ2-3	15	TGTGCCAGCAGTTCACCGGGACTAGCGGGAGATACGCAGTATTTT	CASSSPGLAGDTQYF
many	TRBV28	-	TRBJ2-3	16	TGTGCCAGCAGTTTATTTCCCGGGACTAGCACAGATACGCAGTATTTT	CASSLFPGTSTDTQYF
many	TRBV28	TRBD1	TRBJ1-5	15	TGTGCCAGCCGAGGGACAGGGGGATTCAATCAGCCCCAGCATTTT	CASRGTGGFNQPQHF
many	TRBV29-1	TRBD2	TRBJ2-3	15	TGCAGCGTTGAAGCCCTAGCGGGGGAGGCGGATACGCAGTATTTT	CSVEALAGEADTQYF
many	TRBV28	-	TRBJ2-1	14	TGTGCCAGCAGTTTGCACCAGTCCTACAATGAGCAGTTCTTC	CASSLHQSYNEQFF
-	TRBV15	-	TRBJ1-5	15	TGTGCCACCAACAGAGATGTGCAGGGAGCACGGCCCCATCATTTT	CATNRDVQGARPHHF
many	TRBV12-3/TRBV12-4	-	TRBJ2-5	13	TGTGCCAGCAGTCAGGGACCTAAAGAGACCCAGTACTTC	CASSQGPKETQYF
many	TRBV5-1	-	TRBJ1-1	16	TGCGCCAGCAGCTTAATTGCGAGTTCCATGAACACTGAAGCTTTCTTT	CASSLIASSMNTEAFF
many	TRBV5-1	-	TRBJ1-6	14	TGCGCCAGCAGCCTGGCTGGGTTTCGTTCACCCCTCCACTTT	CASSLAGFRSPLHF
many	TRBV24-1	-	TRBJ1-4	14	TGTGCCACCAGTGATTTGGCCTCGTATGAAAAACTGTTTTTT	CATSDLASYEKLFF
many	TRBV7-6	-	TRBJ2-3	13	TGTGCCAGCAGACCAGTAATCACAGATACGCAGTATTTT	CASRPVITDTQYF
-	TRBV19	-	TRBJ1-1	16	TGTGCCAGTAGTATAGGACGAGGCCTCATGAACACTGAAGCTTTCTTT	CASSIGRGLMNTEAFF
many	TRBV27	TRBD1	TRBJ2-7	14	TGTGCCAGCAGTTGGGGACAGGGGGCCTACGAGCAGTACTTC	CASSWGQGAYEQYF
few	TRBV4-1	TRBD2	TRBJ2-3	16	TGCGCCAGCAGCCAAGGAGTATGGACTAGACCAGATACGCAGTATTTT	CASSQGVWTRPDTQYF
many	TRBV5-1	-	TRBJ1-5	14	TGCGCCAGCAGCTTGAGGGGGGGCAATCAGCCCCAGCATTTT	CASSLRGGNQPQHF
many	TRBV4-1	TRBD1	TRBJ1-6	15	TGCGCCAGCAGCCAAGGGGGACAGAATAATTCACCCCTCCACTTT	CASSQGGQNNSPLHF
many	TRBV5-1	-	TRBJ2-5	14	TGCGCCAGCAGCTTCATCGGGGCCCAAGAGACCCAGTACTTC	CASSFIGAQETQYF
many	TRBV4-1	-	TRBJ1-5	17	TGCGCCAGCAGCCAAGGTGGCGTGAAGTTTAGCAATCAGCCCCAGCATTTT	CASSQGGVKFSNQPQHF
many	TRBV29-1	TRBD2	TRBJ2-1	14	TGCAGCGTCGCCGGGACTAGCGGGGGAGGCGAGCAGTTCTTC	CSVAGTSGGGEQFF
many	TRBV5-1	-	TRBJ2-5	15	TGCGCCAGCAGGTCCGTCGGGGCTACCCAAGAGACCCAGTACTTC	CASRSVGATQETQYF
many	TRBV2	TRBD1	TRBJ1-1	19	TGTGCCAGCAGTTCCCCCCTGGGACAGGGGGCAATAAGTGGAACTGAAGCTTTCTTT	CASSSPLGQGAISGTEAFF
many	TRBV5-1	-	TRBJ2-7	11	TGCGCCAGCAGCTTGCTCAACGAGCAGTACTTC	CASSLLNEQYF
many	TRBV14	-	TRBJ2-1	12	TGTGCCAGCAGCCGAGGTTACAATGAGCAGTTCTTC	CASSRGYNEQFF
many	TRBV6-1	TRBD2	TRBJ2-5	16	TGTGCCACCACCTTTGGGGGACGGGAGGGCCGTGAGACCCAGTACTTC	CATTFGGREGRETQYF
many	TRBV21-1	-	TRBJ1-2	14	TGTGCCAGCAGGCCTCGGGCGCCTAACTATGGCTACACCTTC	CASRPRAPNYGYTF
many	TRBV5-1	TRBD1	TRBJ1-1	15	TGCGCCAGCAGCACTCGACAGGGGGCGAGGGCTGAAGCTTTCTTT	CASSTRQGARAEAFF
many	TRBV4-2	TRBD1	TRBJ1-2	15	TGTGCCAGCAGCCAGCGAAGAGGGACAGGCTATGGCTACACCTTC	CASSQRRGTGYGYTF
many	TRBV20-1	TRBD1	TRBJ1-5	14	TGCAGTGCTAGACAGGGGGCAAGCAATCAGCCCCAGCATTTT	CSARQGASNQPQHF
few	TRBV5-6	-	TRBJ2-2	15	TGTGCCAGCAGCTCAAGGGTAGAGATTCCCGGGGAGCTGTTTTTT	CASSSRVEIPGELFF
-	TRBV9	TRBD2	TRBJ2-3	17	TGTGCCAGCAGCGTAGTGGGACTAGCAGGCAGCACAGATACGCAGTATTTT	CASSVVGLAGSTDTQYF
many	TRBV20-1	TRBD2	TRBJ2-1	17	TGCAGTGCTAGAGCCACCACTAGCGGGGGGTACTACAATGAGCAGTTCTTC	CSARATTSGGYYNEQFF
many	TRBV12-3/TRBV12-4	-	TRBJ2-2	13	TGTGCCAGCAGTCAAAAACTCACCGGGGAGCTGTTTTTT	CASSQKLTGELFF
many	TRBV5-1	-	TRBJ2-1	14	TGCGCCAGCAGCTTGTTGGCGGGGTCGATGGGGCAGTTCTTC	CASSLLAGSMGQFF
many	TRBV30	TRBD1	TRBJ1-2	15	TGTGCCTGGAGTGATGTGACAGGGGGTTTCTCTGGCTACACCTTC	CAWSDVTGGFSGYTF
many	TRBV12-3/TRBV12-4	-	TRBJ2-1	10	TGTGCCAGCAGTTCGACTGAGCAGTTCTTC	CASSSTEQFF
many	TRBV20-1	TRBD1	TRBJ1-5	15	TGCAGTGCTAGAAAGGGGGCCTATAGCAATCAGCCCCAGCATTTT	CSARKGAYSNQPQHF
many	TRBV20-1	-	TRBJ1-1	12	TGCAGTGCTTATCGGTCGGGTTCTGAAGCTTTCTTT	CSAYRSGSEAFF
many	TRBV5-6	-	TRBJ2-5	13	TGTGCCAGCAGCGGTCGGGGAGGAGAGACCCAGTACTTC	CASSGRGGETQYF
many	TRBV20-1	-	TRBJ2-7	12	TGCAGTGCTAGTCGCGGCGCCTACGAGCAGTACTTC	CSASRGAYEQYF
many	TRBV6-5	-	TRBJ2-6	18	TGTGCCAGCAGTTACTCCGCAGTCTCAAGCTCTGGGGCCAACGTCCTGACTTTC	CASSYSAVSSSGANVLTF
many	TRBV10-2	-	TRBJ2-7	13	TGCGCCAGCAGTGAAAAGCGGGCCCTCGAGCAGTACTTC	CASSEKRALEQYF
many	TRBV5-1	-	TRBJ1-1	12	TGCGCCAGCAGCTTGCCGGGCACTGAAGCTTTCTTT	CASSLPGTEAFF
many	TRBV12-3/TRBV12-4	-	TRBJ1-5	14	TGTGCCAGCAGCCATCGGACAAGCAATCAGCCCCAGCATTTT	CASSHRTSNQPQHF
many	TRBV12-3/TRBV12-4	-	TRBJ2-4	17	TGTGCCAGCAGTCCCGCGTCAGTCGTCCTAGCCAAAAACATTCAGTACTTC	CASSPASVVLAKNIQYF
many	TRBV28	-	TRBJ2-2	15	TGTGCCAGCAGCCCCCCGGGGTCGTGGGCCGGGGAGCTGTTTTTT	CASSPPGSWAGELFF
many	TRBV25-1	-	TRBJ1-1	17	TGTGCCAGCAGTGAACGAACTCGGTGCTTAATGAACACTGAAGCTTTCTTT	CASSERTRCLMNTEAFF
many	TRBV3-1	-	TRBJ1-1	12	TGTGCCAGCGGCCGACAGCCCACTGAAGCTTTCTTT	CASGRQPTEAFF
many	TRBV7-3	-	TRBJ2-3	15	TGTGCCAGCAGCCGGACGGAAGCGCTCACAGATACGCAGTATTTT	CASSRTEALTDTQYF
many	TRBV20-1	-	TRBJ2-1	10	TGCAGTGCTGGAATAGAATTTAAGTTCTTC	CSAGIEFKFF
many	TRBV11-2	-	TRBJ2-3	15	TGTGCCAGCAGCTTAGTCCGGGGGGCCCCAGATACGCAGTATTTT	CASSLVRGAPDTQYF